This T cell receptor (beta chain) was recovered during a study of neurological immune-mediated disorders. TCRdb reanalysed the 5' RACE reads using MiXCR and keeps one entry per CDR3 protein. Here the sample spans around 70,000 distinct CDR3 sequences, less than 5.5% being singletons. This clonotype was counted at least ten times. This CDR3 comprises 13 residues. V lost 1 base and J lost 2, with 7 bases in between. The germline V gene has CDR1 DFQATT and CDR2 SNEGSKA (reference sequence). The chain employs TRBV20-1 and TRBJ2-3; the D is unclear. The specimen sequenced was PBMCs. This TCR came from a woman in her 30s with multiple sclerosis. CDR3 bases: TGCAGTGCTAGAGCCAGAGTCACAGATACGCAGTATTTT. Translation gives CSARARVTDTQYF.